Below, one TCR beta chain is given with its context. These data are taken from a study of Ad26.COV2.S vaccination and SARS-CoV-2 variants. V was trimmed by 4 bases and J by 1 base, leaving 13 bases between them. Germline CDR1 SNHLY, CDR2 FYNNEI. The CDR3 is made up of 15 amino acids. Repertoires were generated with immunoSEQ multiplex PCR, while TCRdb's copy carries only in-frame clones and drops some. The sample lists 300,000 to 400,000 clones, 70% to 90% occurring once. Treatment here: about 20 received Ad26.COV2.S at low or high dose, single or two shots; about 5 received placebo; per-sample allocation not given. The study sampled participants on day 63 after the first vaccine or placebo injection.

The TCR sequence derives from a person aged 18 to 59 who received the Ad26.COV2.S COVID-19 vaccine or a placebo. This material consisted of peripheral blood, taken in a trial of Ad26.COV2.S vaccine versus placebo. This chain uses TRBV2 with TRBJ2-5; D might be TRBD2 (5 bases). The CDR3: CASSVYSGIQETQYF. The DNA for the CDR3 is TGTGCCAGCAGTGTATATTCCGGGATCCAAGAGACCCAGTACTTC.